This record looks at one T cell receptor beta chain sequence and its context. What antigen it recognizes has not been identified. No qualities accompany the bases; no much larger clone lies one base away. TCRbeta CDR3 regions were profiled by bias-controlled multiplex PCR amplification of genomic DNA with the immunoSEQ Assay. The published analysis was carried out like this. The absolute abundance of each unique TCRbeta CDR3 region was quantified after sequences were collapsed and filtered. Differential abundance was tested with two models: a binomial (Fisher-equivalent) model and a beta-binomial model that adds time-dependent variance fitted from healthy donors. Any clone with fewer than 5 combined templates was excluded, and a clone was called differentially abundant if its Benjamini-Hochberg FDR was below 0.01. Beta-binomial variance was modeled as a function of total template count across the two samples using the form v = (b*log(k)+a)^2. TCRdb provides this immuneACCESS table in a form limited to in-frame rearrangements. Some clones are lacking; in checked studies, under half of them reflect an unresolved V gene, and why the rest are absent is not known. That table supplies the V and J calls and clone size; D and trimming were determined from the DNA. The sample table lists some 96,000 clones, over 70% of them with a count of one. The top ten constitute more than 5.5% of the sample.

This record comes from a study of identifying expanded T cells in peripheral blood (dated by TCRdb to the late 2010s). In the study overall: Four technical replicates, made by sequencing separate aliquots from the same pool of genomic DNA, were compared pairwise.

Trimming costs V 0 bases and J 7 bases, and their ends lie 11 bases apart. The CDR3 numbers 14 residues from cysteine through phenylalanine. The kept DNA is CDR3 alone, 42 bases in frame from the first base. CDR1 and CDR2 are drawn from the germline V gene: SGHRS, YFSETQ. What the work shows at the level of the full study, not this receptor alone: The authors expected biological variance in healthy repertoires might increase further over much longer intervals such as months to years. The beta-binomial model significantly reduced the number of clones called differentially abundant and the false-positive rate across all healthy-donor time intervals. The binomial model flagged about 1.3 differentially abundant clones between technical replicates, compared with about 16 over around two weeks and 19 over around four weeks. In all healthy donors, the variance in clone template counts between samples taken roughly 14 days apart rose significantly as total template count increased.

No immune events, such as infections, were documented for the healthy donors during the collection period. To calibrate time-dependent variance in a beta-binomial model of T-cell clone differential abundance, blood repertoires from healthy donors were used as a training cohort. The training cohort was composed of 10 or so healthy donors, 3 female and 7 male. Donor ages ranged from 29 to 64 years, with an average of about 44 years. Whole blood was collected from each healthy donor at three time points spaced about 2 weeks apart and obtained from a commercial supplier. Genomic DNA was extracted from unsorted whole blood for immunosequencing.

This receptor was identified in a person aged 18 to 75 in good health. Sequencing was performed on blood. Recombination joined TRBV5-1 with TRBJ1-3, with no confidently assigned D gene. The DNA sequence is given as TGCGCCAGCAGCTTGGGGGCGAGCGGGAACACCATATATTTT. Its coded protein is CASSLGASGNTIYF.